These 27 T cell receptor beta chains came from one sample sequenced in a study of blood T cell repertoires in COVID-19. TCRdb keeps only in-frame clones here, not all; method: immunoSEQ multiplex PCR. Among under 200,000 clones, about 83% were seen once, and the ten largest hold 3% to 4%. Sequenced: peripheral blood. The receptors derive from a man aged 18 to 29 with active or convalescent COVID-19.

Remarks on this clone: An end of the junction differs from the germline gene, which may be a read error. The V and J genes are TRBV7-7 and TRBJ2-5, with 11 bases fitting TRBD2. The CDR3 has 15 amino acids. Germline V gene sequence: CDR1 SSHAT, CDR2 FNYEAQ (reference sequence). The CDR3 region is CASSRTSGSRGTQYF. DNA for the CDR3: TGTGCTAGCAGCCGGACTAGCGGGTCCCGCGGGACCCAGTACTTC.

This clone was counted a single time. The CDR3: CASSPGQTSPGELFF. Here the CDR3 DNA reads TGCGCCAGCAGCCCGGGACAGACTTCCCCCGGGGAGCTGTTTTTT. The chain carries TRBV5-1 and TRBJ2-2; 7 nucleotides match TRBD1. Germline CDR1 SGHRS, CDR2 YFSETQ. Trimming cost V 4 bases and J 6 bases; bases outside gene matches: 9. The CDR3 is made up of 15 amino acids.

The chain joins TRBV4-1 to TRBJ2-3; a possible D gene is TRBD2 (5 bases). Germline V CDR1 and CDR2: MGHRA, YSYEKL. This CDR3 is 17 amino acids long. The ends were cut back, 4 bases at V and 2 bases at J, with 19 bases in the middle. The CDR3, as DNA: TGCGCCAGCAGCCCGGGGTTCCGGACGTTGGACACAGATACGCAGTATTTT. It is translated as CASSPGFRTLDTDTQYF.

In its sample, this clone was seen once. The chain combines TRBV29-1 with TRBJ2-5; tentatively, D is TRBD1 (5 bases). Germline lookup yields CDR1 SQVTM and CDR2 ANQGSEA. The CDR3 is 12 residues long. V gave up 6 bases and J gave up 2 bases, with 10 bases separating them. CDR3 protein: CSVETAQETQYF. DNA for the CDR3: TGCAGCGTGGAGACAGCACAAGAGACCCAGTACTTC.

The chain joins TRBV21-1 to TRBJ1-1. TRBV21-1 counts as a pseudogene. The length of the CDR3 is 16 residues. CDR3 residues: CASSKGEGDTNTEAFF. In DNA form, the CDR3 reads TGTGCCAGCAGCAAAGGGGAGGGGGATACGAACACTGAAGCTTTCTTT.

This chain uses TRBV24-1 with TRBJ2-1, with TRBD1 identical over 8 bases. Trimming removed 7 bases from V and 2 bases from J; junction bases left unmatched: 12. Looked up from germline, CDR1 is KGHDR and CDR2 is SFDVKD. The CDR3 is made up of 17 amino acids. CDR3 residues: CATSPGGAGPAYNEQFF. In DNA, the CDR3 is TGTGCCACCAGCCCAGGGGGCGCAGGGCCGGCCTACAATGAGCAGTTCTTC.

The chain joins TRBV11-3 to TRBJ2-1; D is uncertain. Germline CDR1 and CDR2: SGHNT and YENEEA. V lost 5 bases and J 8 bases, leaving 13 bases between the germline ends. CDR3 size: 13 residues. CDR3 coding DNA: TGTGCCAGCAGCAACGCCGGAGCCGATGAGCAGTTCTTC. Encoded protein: CASSNAGADEQFF.

The V gene is TRBV28, the J gene TRBJ1-3; a possible D gene is TRBD1 (5 bases). The CDR3 sequence is 14 residues long. Germline-derived CDR1 and CDR2 are MDHEN and SYDVKM. V lost 7 bases and J lost 8, with 18 bases in between. The CDR3 loop reads CASIQGRRGDTIYF. The CDR3 DNA reads as TGTGCCAGCATCCAAGGCCGAAGGGGTGACACCATATATTTT.

This chain connects TRBV19 to TRBJ2-3, with TRBD2 matching over 12 bases. This CDR3 contains 15 residues. V gave up 5 bases and J gave up 6 bases; unmatched junction bases: 6. Germline V gives CDR1 LNHDA, CDR2 SQIVND (reference sequence). CDR3 region: CASSLTSGSWDTQYF. Written as DNA, the CDR3 is TGTGCCAGTAGTTTGACTAGCGGGAGTTGGGATACGCAGTATTTT.

The J gene is TRBJ1-2, the V gene TRBV19; TRBD1 agrees at 9 bases. The ends lost 4 bases at V and 5 bases at J; junction bases unmatched: 14. Looked up from germline, CDR1 is LNHDA and CDR2 is SQIVND (reference sequence). CDR3 length equals 17 residues. CDR3 sequence reads: CASSNRDRASLGYGYTF. The CDR3 nucleotides are TGTGCCAGTAGTAACCGGGACAGGGCTTCCTTAGGGTATGGCTACACCTTC.

V usage is TRBV7-3 and J usage is TRBJ2-1, with 8 bases lining up with TRBD2. V was clipped by 5 bases and J by 3 bases; unmatched bases: 12. There are 17 residues in the CDR3. Germline-derived CDR1 and CDR2 are SGHTA and FQGTGA. As DNA, the CDR3 is TGTGCCAGCAGCCCCCGGATCGGTAGCGGGAACTACAATGAGCAGTTCTTC. The encoded protein is CASSPRIGSGNYNEQFF.

This sequence joins TRBV19 and TRBJ1-1, with a weak D call TRBD1 (6 bases). The CDR3 consists of 15 residues. Trimming removed 8 bases from V and 6 bases from J, with 22 bases in between. Germline CDR1 LNHDA, CDR2 SQIVND (reference sequence). The CDR3 bases are TGTGCCAGTCGGCGACAGGTTTCTGGGGACGCTGAAGCTTTCTTT. It specifies CASRRQVSGDAEAFF.

V and J are TRBV6-5 and TRBJ1-6; 9 bases map to TRBD1. Trimming at V came to 6 bases and at J to 14 bases, leaving 8 bases not matched to a gene. CDR1 MNHEY and CDR2 SVGAGI come from the germline V gene. CDR3 length equals 13 residues. The CDR3 is CASRPPGQGSLHF. The CDR3 region has the DNA TGTGCCAGCAGACCTCCGGGACAGGGCTCCCTCCACTTT.

Only one count was recorded for this clone. The V call is TRBV4-2, the J call TRBJ1-1; D remains ambiguous. This CDR3 spans 16 amino acids. Germline loops: CDR1 LGHNA, CDR2 YNFKEQ. The ends were cut back, 4 bases at V and 0 bases at J, with 15 bases in the middle. The CDR3 here is CASSLMYDNMNTEAFF. In DNA, the CDR3 is TGTGCCAGCAGCCTGATGTATGATAACATGAACACTGAAGCTTTCTTT.

The V gene is TRBV18, the J gene TRBJ2-3; no reliable D call. This CDR3 has 13 amino acids. The germline V and J ends were trimmed by 3 bases and 2 bases, with 6 bases remaining between them. Germline V CDR1 and CDR2: KGHSH, LQKENI. As DNA, the CDR3 is TGTGCCAGCTCACCCCAGAACACAGATACGCAGTATTTT. It specifies CASSPQNTDTQYF.

The gene calls are TRBV5-1 and TRBJ1-4, with 7 nucleotides matching TRBD1. The germline gives CDR1 SGHRS, CDR2 YFSETQ. Unmatched junction bases numbered 4, after V lost 4 bases and J lost 4 bases. This CDR3 has 14 amino acids. Here the CDR3 DNA reads TGCGCCAGCAGCCTCACAGGGGTTAATGAAAAACTGTTTTTT. Protein sequence: CASSLTGVNEKLFF.

V and J are TRBV12-3 or TRBV12-4 and TRBJ2-5; tentatively, D is TRBD2 (7 bases). The CDR3 runs to 13 residues. With 7 bases removed from V and 7 bases from J, the gap between germline ends came to 16 bases. In DNA form, the CDR3 reads TGTGCCAGCACCCCGGAGAGGGGGGGGACCCAGTACTTC. Translated, it gives CASTPERGGTQYF.

This clone was recorded a few times. J is TRBJ2-3 and V is TRBV19; D might be TRBD2 (6 bases). The CDR3 spans 15 residues. Germline V gives CDR1 LNHDA, CDR2 SQIVND (reference sequence). V lost 3 bases and J 0 bases, leaving 10 bases between the germline ends. The CDR3 DNA reads TGTGCCAGTAGTATCCCCAGCGGGAGCACAGATACGCAGTATTTT. Residues: CASSIPSGSTDTQYF.

The CDR3 here is CASSDGQGGNTIYF. Written as DNA, the CDR3 is TGTGCCAGCAGCGACGGACAGGGGGGAAACACCATATATTTT. The V call is TRBV6-5, the J call TRBJ1-3; 9 nucleotides align to TRBD1. The germline V gene has CDR1 MNHEY and CDR2 SVGAGI. Trimming took 6 bases from V and 4 from J; bases not matched to a gene: 4. The CDR3 loop spans 14 amino acids.

The genes are TRBV19 and TRBJ2-1; 9 bases fit TRBD2. The CDR3 has 15 amino acids. Germline V gives CDR1 LNHDA, CDR2 SQIVND (reference sequence). V was clipped by 7 bases and J by 8 bases; unmatched bases: 12. CDR3 sequence reads: CASTLEQAGGYEQFF. Here the CDR3 DNA reads TGTGCCAGTACGCTGGAGCAAGCGGGAGGCTATGAGCAGTTCTTC.

The chain recombines TRBV27 with TRBJ2-1; 11 bases fit TRBD1. CDR3 length equals 17 residues. J was trimmed by 15 bases and V by 7 bases; bases with no gene match: 23. Germline V gene sequence: CDR1 MNHEY, CDR2 SMNVEV (reference sequence). The DNA for the CDR3 is TGTGCCAGCAACTCTCTTTACCGGGACAGGGGGGAGTCGAGGCGGTTCTTC. This encodes CASNSLYRDRGESRRFF.

The gene calls are TRBV7-2 and TRBJ2-3, with 10 bases identical to TRBD2. Germline V gene data show CDR1 as SGHTA and CDR2 as FQGNSA. V lost 3 bases and J lost 4; bases outside the gene matches: 10. The CDR3 contains 17 residues. CDR3 region: CASSFRASGRGADTQYF. As DNA, the CDR3 is TGTGCCAGCAGCTTCCGGGCTAGCGGGAGAGGAGCAGATACGCAGTATTTT.

The chain links TRBV20-1 to TRBJ1-5, with TRBD1 matching 9 bases. V was clipped by 3 bases and J by 4 bases; unmatched bases: 7. The CDR3 length is 15 residues. The V gene's germline CDR1 is DFQATT and CDR2 SNEGSKA (reference sequence). The CDR3: CSASSDRGGNQPQHF. In DNA, the CDR3 is TGCAGTGCTAGTTCTGACAGGGGGGGGAATCAGCCCCAGCATTTT.

CDR3 amino acids: CASRTLRGNTGELFF. Written as DNA, the CDR3 is TGTGCCAGCAGAACATTAAGAGGAAACACCGGGGAGCTGTTTTTT. The rearrangement joins TRBV2 to TRBJ2-2; D is unresolved. The CDR3 contains 15 residues. V lost 6 bases and J 2 bases, leaving 13 bases between the germline ends. The germline V gene has CDR1 SNHLY and CDR2 FYNNEI.

The rearrangement uses TRBV28 and TRBJ1-5, with D tentatively TRBD1 (5 bases). This CDR3 has 18 amino acids. Germline V gene sequence: CDR1 MDHEN, CDR2 SYDVKM. Trimming left V 5 bases short and J 3 bases short, with 23 bases between. CDR3 DNA sequence: TGTGCCAGCAGTCCTTCCCTGATGACAGAACTTTACAATCAGCCCCAGCATTTT. Amino acids: CASSPSLMTELYNQPQHF.

This chain joins TRBV19 and TRBJ2-3, with D tentatively TRBD1 (8 bases). This CDR3 has 14 residues. Trimming removed 10 bases at V and 5 bases at J, with 19 bases between. The germline CDR1 and CDR2 sequences are LNHDA and SQIVND (reference sequence). The CDR3 bases are TGTGCCACCAAACAGGGGGGGATGGGAGATACGCAGTATTTT. As protein: CATKQGGMGDTQYF.

The chain combines TRBV6-6 with TRBJ1-3; TRBD1 matches at 7 bases. CDR3 size: 15 residues. With V trimmed by 4 bases and J by 1 base, 4 bases remained unmatched. From germline, CDR1 is MNHNY and CDR2 SVGAGI (reference sequence). In DNA, the CDR3 is TGTGCCAGCAGTTCCTCACAGGGGTCTGGAAACACCATATATTTT. Protein: CASSSSQGSGNTIYF.